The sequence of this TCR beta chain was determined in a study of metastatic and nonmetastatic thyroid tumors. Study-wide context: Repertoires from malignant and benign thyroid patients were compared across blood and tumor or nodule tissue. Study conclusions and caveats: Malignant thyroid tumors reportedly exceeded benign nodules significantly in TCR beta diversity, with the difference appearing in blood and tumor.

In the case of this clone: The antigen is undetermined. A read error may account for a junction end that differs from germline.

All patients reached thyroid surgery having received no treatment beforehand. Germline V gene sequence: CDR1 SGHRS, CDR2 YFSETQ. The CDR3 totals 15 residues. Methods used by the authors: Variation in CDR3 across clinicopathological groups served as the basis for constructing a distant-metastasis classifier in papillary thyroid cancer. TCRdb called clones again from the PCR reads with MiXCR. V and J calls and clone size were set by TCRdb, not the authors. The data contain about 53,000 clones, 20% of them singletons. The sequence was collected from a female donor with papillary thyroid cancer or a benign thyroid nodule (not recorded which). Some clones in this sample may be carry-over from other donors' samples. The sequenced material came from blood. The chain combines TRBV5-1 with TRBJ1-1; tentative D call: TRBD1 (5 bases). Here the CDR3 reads CAISLERTQNTEAFF. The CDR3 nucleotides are TGCGCCATCAGCTTGGAACGGACACAGAACACTGAAGCTTTCTTT.